A single sample is the source of the 6 T cell receptor beta chains below, sequenced in a study of shared T cell receptors in the human thymus. Clones were read by immunoSEQ multiplex PCR, and TCRdb kept only the in-frame ones, dropping some. The sample consists of hundreds of thousands of clones, more than 70% of them appearing once. These data were likewise used in another study, on human thymus T cells.

The specimen sequenced was thymocytes. The source of these receptors is a boy younger than two with a congenital heart defect.

This clone came up a few times. The chain employs TRBV28 and TRBJ1-1; maybe TRBD1 (5 bases). Trimming took off 4 bases at V and 0 bases at J, with 15 bases between the two ends. CDR3 length equals 16 residues. Germline V gene lookup returns CDR1 MDHEN and CDR2 SYDVKM. CDR3 region: CASSSGGTDLNTEAFF. CDR3 DNA sequence: TGTGCCAGCAGTTCCGGCGGGACTGACCTGAACACTGAAGCTTTCTTT.

The V gene is TRBV13, the J gene TRBJ1-1; D not certain. This CDR3 region has 12 residues. V was trimmed by 5 bases and J by 4 bases, leaving 8 bases between them. Germline V gene sequence: CDR1 PRHDT, CDR2 FYEKMQ (reference sequence). CDR3 loop: CASSASGTEAFF. In DNA form, the CDR3 reads TGTGCCAGCAGCGCCTCAGGCACTGAAGCTTTCTTT.

CDR3 DNA sequence: TGTGCCAGCAGACTCAGGGAACGCCACGACTATGGCTACACCTTC. It translates to CASRLRERHDYGYTF. The V gene is TRBV6-1, the J gene TRBJ1-2, with D perhaps matching TRBD1 (5 bases). This CDR3 is 15 amino acids long. Germline CDR1 MNHNS, CDR2 SASEGT. Deletions cut 6 bases from V and 3 bases from J, with 17 bases between.

The J gene is TRBJ1-1, the V gene TRBV7-4; TRBD1 matches 11 bases. The CDR3 has 17 residues. Germline V gene lookup returns CDR1 SGHVT and CDR2 SQSDAQ. V lost 4 bases, J lost 4 bases, and 11 bases stayed unmatched. CDR3 residues: CASSSGQGAESGTEAFF. The CDR3 DNA reads TGTGCCAGCAGCTCCGGACAGGGGGCCGAATCGGGCACTGAAGCTTTCTTT.

This clone turned up a few times. This sequence joins TRBV2 and TRBJ2-7; TRBD1 is a possible D gene (6 bases). Trimming removed 9 bases at V and 12 bases at J, with 21 bases between. This CDR3 region has 12 residues. CDR1 SNHLY and CDR2 FYNNEI come from the germline V gene. CDR3 sequence: CARRNRDRTTYF. The CDR3 region has the DNA TGTGCCAGGAGAAACCGAGACAGGACGACGTACTTC.

The chain has TRBV7-3 and TRBJ2-3, with D hard to call. The CDR3 contains 18 residues. Germline CDR1 reads SGHTA; CDR2 reads FQGTGA. Between the trimmed V and J ends, which lost 2 bases and 0 bases, there was a span of 18 bases. CDR3 in amino acids: CASSLGGLSFPSTDTQYF. The CDR3 region has the DNA TGTGCCAGCAGCTTAGGCGGCTTGTCCTTTCCTAGCACAGATACGCAGTATTTT.